These T cell receptor beta chains were read from a single sample in a study of blood T cell repertoires in COVID-19. The data were produced by immunoSEQ multiplex PCR, yet TCRdb's version contains in-frame clones alone and is incomplete. The sample lists 220,000 or so clones, 75% to 90% occurring once. Sample: PBMCs or T cells enriched from blood (not recorded which). These receptor sequences come from a man aged 50 to 60 who had been exposed to COVID-19. Both conserved end residues are trimmed from each CDR3. D genes are given only for firm matches. The size entry is marked missing in some rows and otherwise reads once, few, many or a size class.

V | size | D | CDR3
TRBV18 | NA | NA | ASSPRTQETQY
TRBV11-3 | NA | NA | ASSLNTYSYEQY
TRBV28 | NA | NA | ASSSLDQETQY
TRBV30 | NA | NA | AWSLPAGYGYT
TRBV15 | NA | NA | ATSRDRAGFEQF
TRBV11-2 | NA | NA | ASSLGLADNEKLF
TRBV6-5 | NA | NA | ASSPGRAFGNTIY
TRBV20-1 | NA | NA | SAALQDTQY
TRBV4-1 | NA | NA | ASSQNEGTNQPQH
TRBV5-1 | NA | NA | ASSLVGGGYNEQF
TRBV29-1 | NA | TRBD2 | SVRLAQETQY
TRBV18 | NA | NA | ASSPSPGTDTIY
TRBV5-1 | NA | NA | ASSPAGQGGQPQH
TRBV5-6 | few | NA | ASSLLGTTGEKLF
TRBV5-1 | NA | NA | ASSLRQGGGELF
TRBV5-1 | once | TRBD1 | ASSLVGTGGLSLH
TRBV5-1 | NA | TRBD2 | ASSFSGSTDTQY
TRBV28 | NA | NA | ASSLIVQGINEKLF
TRBV30 | NA | NA | AWSEEQGMNTEAF
TRBV12-3/TRBV12-4 | once | NA | ASSLQANYGYT
TRBV5-1 | NA | TRBD1 | ASSFTGGSIGYT
TRBV6-6 | NA | TRBD2 | ASSPGTSSYTGELF
TRBV19 | NA | NA | ASRSLSSGTDTQY
TRBV5-4 | NA | NA | ASSFGGSGNTIY
TRBV10-3 | NA | TRBD2 | AISESAGGPNEQF
TRBV18 | NA | NA | ASSPPVDRRIAEAF
TRBV30 | NA | NA | AWSVGASEAYGYT
TRBV18 | NA | NA | ASSNRSSYNEQF
TRBV2 | NA | NA | ASSEPETQY
TRBV10-3 | NA | NA | ATREQENTEAF
TRBV28 | NA | NA | ASSLLRNIQY
TRBV10-1 | NA | NA | ASSPDSGNQPQH
TRBV2 | NA | NA | ASSNDRQYEQY
TRBV9 | once | TRBD2 | ASSASGSSYNEQF
TRBV9 | NA | TRBD1 | ASSPGQGSDTQY
TRBV7-9 | NA | TRBD1 | ASSFPGQGASDTQY
TRBV9 | NA | NA | ASSPGEAAANGYT
TRBV3-1/TRBV3-2 | NA | NA | ASSHGQNSGNTIY
TRBV25-1 | NA | NA | ASVGELNTEAF
TRBV5-4 | once | TRBD2 | ASSLRASGFSYNEQF
TRBV10-3 | once | NA | AIMRTVNTGELF
TRBV19 | NA | NA | ASRSGEGFEKLF
TRBV28 | NA | NA | ASSQAVGTEAF